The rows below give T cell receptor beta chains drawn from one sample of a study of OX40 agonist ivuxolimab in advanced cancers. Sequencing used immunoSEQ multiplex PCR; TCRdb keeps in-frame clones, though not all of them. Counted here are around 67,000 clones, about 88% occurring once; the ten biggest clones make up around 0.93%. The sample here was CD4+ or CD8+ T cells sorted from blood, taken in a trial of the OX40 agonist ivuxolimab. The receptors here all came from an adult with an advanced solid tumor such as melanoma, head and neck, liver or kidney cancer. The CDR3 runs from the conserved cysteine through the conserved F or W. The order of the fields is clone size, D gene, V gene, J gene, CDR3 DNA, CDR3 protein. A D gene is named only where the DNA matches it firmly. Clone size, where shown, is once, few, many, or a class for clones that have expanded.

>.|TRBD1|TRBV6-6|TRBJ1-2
TGTGCCAGCAGTTACCCCAACGCAGGGGGCAACTATGGCTACACCTTC
CASSYPNAGGNYGYTF
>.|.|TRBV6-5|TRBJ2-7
TGTGCCAGCAGTTACGAGGCGACGCCTTCCTCCTACGAGCAGTACTTC
CASSYEATPSSYEQYF
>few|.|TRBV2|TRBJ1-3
TGTGCCAGCAGTGATGGTGGCCAGGGAGGTGATGGAAACACCATATATTTT
CASSDGGQGGDGNTIYF
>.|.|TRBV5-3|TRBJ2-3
TGTGCCAGAAGCTCCGTACACCGGGGTACCACAGATACGCAGTATTTT
CARSSVHRGTTDTQYF
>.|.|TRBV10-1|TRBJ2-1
TGCGCCAGCCGTTCCGCGGCAGGCAGAGAGTACAATGAGCAGTTCTTC
CASRSAAGREYNEQFF
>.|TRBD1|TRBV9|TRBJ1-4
TGTGCCAGCAGCGTAGGACAGGGAAAGGATGAAAAACTGTTTTTT
CASSVGQGKDEKLFF
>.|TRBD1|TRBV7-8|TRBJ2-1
TGTGCCAGCAGCTTTGGGACAGGTCCTAACAATGAGCAGTTCTTC
CASSFGTGPNNEQFF
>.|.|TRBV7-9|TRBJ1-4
TGTGCCAGCAGCCCTCCGAGAGCGGCGGGAAGTGAAAAACTGTTTTTT
CASSPPRAAGSEKLFF
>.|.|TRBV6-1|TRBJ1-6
TGTGCCAGCAGTGAAGCGGCAGTCTTTAATTCACCCCTCCACTTT
CASSEAAVFNSPLHF
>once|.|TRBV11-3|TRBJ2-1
TGTGCCAGCAGCTTGGCGCGGAAGGGAAATGAGCAGTTCTTC
CASSLARKGNEQFF
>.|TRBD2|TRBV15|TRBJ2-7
TGTGCCACCAGCAGAGGTCCTAGCGGGAGGGGTCGCGAGCAGTACTTC
CATSRGPSGRGREQYF
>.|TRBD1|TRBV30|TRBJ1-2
TGTGCCTGGAGTGTGGTAGGGGGCAGGTCTGTGGGTGGCTACACCTTC
CAWSVVGGRSVGGYTF
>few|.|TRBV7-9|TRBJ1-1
TGTGCCAGCAGCTTCGGAGCCGGGGTAAACACTGAAGCTTTCTTT
CASSFGAGVNTEAFF
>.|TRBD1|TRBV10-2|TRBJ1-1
TGCGCCAGCAGTTGGACAGGGGCGGGTGATGAAGCTTTCTTT
CASSWTGAGDEAFF
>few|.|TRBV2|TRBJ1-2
TGTGCCAGCAGTGAGGATCTGATCTACACCTTC
CASSEDLIYTF
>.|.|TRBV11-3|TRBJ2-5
TGTGCCAGCAGCTTTACGTTTCAAGAGACCCAGTACTTC
CASSFTFQETQYF
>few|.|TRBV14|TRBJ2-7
TGTGCCAGCAGCCAAGGGAAAAGGGTGGAAGAGCAGTACTTC
CASSQGKRVEEQYF
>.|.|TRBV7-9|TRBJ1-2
TGTGCCAGCAGCTTAGACTGGGTCGGGAGGACCTTCAACTATGGCTACACCTTC
CASSLDWVGRTFNYGYTF
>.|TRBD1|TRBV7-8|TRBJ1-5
TGTGCCAGCAGCTTGGACAGGAATAGCAATCAGCCCCAGCATTTT
CASSLDRNSNQPQHF
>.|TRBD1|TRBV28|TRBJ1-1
TGTGCCAGCAGCTCTGGGACAGCCTCGAACACTGAAGCTTTCTTT
CASSSGTASNTEAFF